One TCR beta chain is described in this entry. Antigen specificity is unknown. This sample was included in a study of T cell responses to AZD1222 COVID-19 vaccine. The overall study: Second-dose recipients at about 4 or about 12 weeks were treated as one pooled group.

The V and J ends lost 3 bases and 3 bases respectively, with 2 bases between them. CDR3 length: 11 residues. Germline CDR1 reads ENHRY; CDR2 reads SYGVKD. Broader study findings: Baseline antibody screening turned up just a handful of seropositive AZD1222 recipients. Most donors were white British, females outnumbered males, and clonal diversity was possibly underestimated. A reported finding is that nearly half of spike-specific TCRs target unmutated variant regions.

Libraries were prepared by immunoSEQ multiplex PCR; TCRdb keeps only in-frame clonotypes and omits some of them. In the table there are over 85,000 clones, roughly four fifths of which are singletons. The sequencing used peripheral blood, collected on day 0 of AZD1222 vaccination. This TCR came from an adult in good health. The chain has TRBV10-3 and TRBJ1-2; no reliable D call. CDR3 in DNA: TGTGCCATCAGTGATTACTATGGCTACACCTTC. Protein: CAISDYYGYTF.